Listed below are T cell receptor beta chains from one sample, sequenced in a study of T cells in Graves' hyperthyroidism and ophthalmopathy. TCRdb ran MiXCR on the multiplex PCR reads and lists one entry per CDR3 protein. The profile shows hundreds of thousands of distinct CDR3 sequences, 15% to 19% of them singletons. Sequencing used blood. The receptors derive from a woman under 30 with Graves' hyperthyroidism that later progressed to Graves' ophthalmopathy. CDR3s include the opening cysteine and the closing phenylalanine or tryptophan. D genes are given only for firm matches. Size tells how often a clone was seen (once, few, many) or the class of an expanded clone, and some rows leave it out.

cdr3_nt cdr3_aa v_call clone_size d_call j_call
TGTGCCAGCAGGGTTCTGGGTACTTCTTACGAGCAGTACTTC CASRVLGTSYEQYF TRBV13 many . TRBJ2-7
TGTGCCAGCAGCGGGGACAGGGGGGGTCAAGAGACCCAGTACTTC CASSGDRGGQETQYF TRBV9 . TRBD1 TRBJ2-5
TGTGCCAGCAGCTCGGCAGGATGGACTAGAGGAGAGACCCAGTACTTC CASSSAGWTRGETQYF TRBV5-6 . TRBD2 TRBJ2-5
TGCGCCAGCAGGCGACAGGCCTCCGGCACAGATACGCAGTATTTT CASRRQASGTDTQYF TRBV4-1 . . TRBJ2-3
TGTGCCAGCAGTTATCGACTACGGAACGGCGAGACCCAGTACTTC CASSYRLRNGETQYF TRBV6-5 . . TRBJ2-5
TGCAGTGCTAGAGATAACCTCCAGATTCAGTACTTC CSARDNLQIQYF TRBV20-1 few . TRBJ2-4
TGTGCCACCCGGAGCGACAGGGGGAACACTGAAGCTTTCTTT CATRSDRGNTEAFF TRBV2 many TRBD1 TRBJ1-1
TGTGCCAGCAGTTACTCCGTCTCCGGGGATGGGATCGATGGCTACACCTTC CASSYSVSGDGIDGYTF TRBV6-6 many . TRBJ1-2
TGTGCCAGCAGCGTCGGGCACGCCGCGAGGGATACGCAGTATTTT CASSVGHAARDTQYF TRBV9 few . TRBJ2-3
TGTGCCAGCAGCTCGGAAGTCAATCAGCCCCAGCATTTT CASSSEVNQPQHF TRBV7-2 many . TRBJ1-5
TGTGCCAGCAGCCGACAGGGGGCATACGAAAAACTGTTTTTT CASSRQGAYEKLFF TRBV14 . TRBD1 TRBJ1-4
TGTGCCACCAGTGATTCCCTCAAGAAGGGAGGATTGATGGAGACCCAGTACTTC CATSDSLKKGGLMETQYF TRBV24-1 . . TRBJ2-5
TGTGCCAGCAGTGAAGATAGGACAGGGACTAATGAAAAACTGTTTTTT CASSEDRTGTNEKLFF TRBV2 many TRBD1 TRBJ1-4
TGTGCCATCTCTAACGGGGCTGAGCAGTTCTTC CAISNGAEQFF TRBV10-3 . . TRBJ2-1
TGTGCCAGCAGCTCTTCAACGGGGGATACGCAGTATTTT CASSSSTGDTQYF TRBV7-8 few . TRBJ2-3
TGTGCCAGCAGCGTAGTTGGGGGAGGTGGCACAGATACGCAGTATTTT CASSVVGGGGTDTQYF TRBV9 . . TRBJ2-3
TGCGCCAGCAGTGAGAACAGGGGGCGTTTCACAGATACGCAGTATTTT CASSENRGRFTDTQYF TRBV10-2 . TRBD1 TRBJ2-3
TGTGCCAGCAGTTACTCCGTTGGCGCTGAAGCTTTCTTT CASSYSVGAEAFF TRBV6-6 many . TRBJ1-1
TGTGCCAGCAGTGACCGACTAGCGGGGGACAATGAGCAGTACTTC CASSDRLAGDNEQYF TRBV6-4 . TRBD2 TRBJ2-7
TGTGCCACCAGTGACCTAGCGCGCTACAATGAGCAGTTCTTC CATSDLARYNEQFF TRBV24-1 many . TRBJ2-1
TGCAGTGCTAGAGAGGGACTGCCCTACGAGCAGTACTTC CSAREGLPYEQYF TRBV20-1 many . TRBJ2-7
TGTGCCAGCAGTTTACAGGACAGGGGGGTCGATGAGCAGTTCTTC CASSLQDRGVDEQFF TRBV28 many TRBD1 TRBJ2-1
TGTGCCATCAGTGAAAAGGCGGGAGGGCTCGGGGAGACCCAGTACTTC CAISEKAGGLGETQYF TRBV10-3 few TRBD2 TRBJ2-5